This T cell receptor beta chain was documented in a study of blood T cell repertoires in COVID-19 (dated by TCRdb to 2018 to 2020). Turning to the overall study: Collaborator samples came from the United States, Italy and Spain and covered acute and convalescent phases of COVID-19. The material from the prospective study consisted of cDNA or gDNA derived from T cells, B-cell-depleted T cells, or PBMCs. The dataset comprised deeply sampled blood TCRbeta repertoires from subjects exposed to, actively infected with, or recovered from COVID-19. The repertoires were released in a freely available public database meant as a resource for research on the immune response to SARS-CoV-2. Samples were obtained from the ongoing ImmuneRACE study (first 160 participants) and from about 1,300 subjects provided by 6 global collaborators. Sample metadata almost always included a de-identified subject ID, COVID-19 status, age in years and sex. HLA class I and class II types, where available, came from metadata supplied by the sample provider rather than from assay-based typing.

TCRbeta CDR3 regions were amplified from genomic DNA using the immunoSEQ Assay, a bias-controlled multiplex PCR. Per the source publication's procedure: The number of nucleated cells in each sample was estimated by amplification of reference gene primers within the assay. To quantify the absolute abundance of each unique TCRbeta CDR3 rearrangement, sequence reads were collapsed and filtered. For each sample, productive Simpson clonality was calculated by taking the square root of Simpson's diversity index across productive rearrangements. The clones in this table, taken by TCRdb from immuneACCESS, are in-frame only. Not every clone is retained; where verified, under half of the shortfall comes from an unresolved V gene, and the cause of the rest is unknown. That table supplies the V and J calls and clone size; D and trimming were determined from the DNA. For this sample there are 90,000 to 130,000 clones; approximately 89% appear just once. Together, the top ten hold 3.5% to 5.5% of the sample.

V was cut back by 1 base and J by 1 base, leaving a gap of 13 bases between them. The CDR3 spans 16 residues, from the cysteine through the phenylalanine. Just CDR3 DNA is preserved here, 48 bases in frame from base 1. In the germline V gene (reference sequence), CDR1 corresponds to SEHNR and CDR2 to FQNEAQ. For this clone: There is no known antigen for this receptor. No base quality values were provided; no much bigger clone lies one nucleotide off.

Whole blood was collected in K2EDTA tubes by collaborating institutions according to the institutions' own protocols. Collaborator samples were shipped for TCRbeta analysis as frozen whole blood, isolated PBMCs, or DNA extracted from either sample type. Summary of the overall study and its limitations: The quantity of clinical and demographic metadata differed by source and by participant and was supplied without curation.

The chain uses TRBV7-9 and TRBJ1-1; the D gene lacks a confident call. The TCR comes from a man aged 35 to 55 with acute or convalescent COVID-19. The specimen was peripheral blood. The sequence in DNA is TGTGCCAGCAGCTTAGACACCCTCGGGAAGAACACTGAAGCTTTCTTT. Its amino acids are CASSLDTLGKNTEAFF.